This TCR beta chain was obtained from a study of T cell responses to AZD1222 COVID-19 vaccine. Study-level results: White British people made up most donors, females outnumbered males, and clonal diversity was possibly underestimated. Increases in Spike-specific TCR breadth and depth were seen after two AZD1222 doses. Researchers took repertoire samples only after the peak T cell response had come.

About this clone itself: Its target is not known.

Profiling relied on immunoSEQ multiplex PCR, and the TCRdb table lists in-frame clones only, not all of them. The table includes 100,000 or so clones, about four fifths detected once. The sample was peripheral blood, taken on day 0 of AZD1222 vaccination. This receptor was taken from an adult in good health.

CDR3 amino acids: CASRQQGASTGELFF. CDR3 DNA: TGTGCCAGCAGGCAACAGGGGGCGAGTACCGGGGAGCTGTTTTTT. This rearrangement joins TRBV2 to TRBJ2-2; TRBD1 matches at 9 bases. Trimming took 6 bases from V and 5 from J; bases not matched to a gene: 7. Germline assignment: CDR1 SNHLY and CDR2 FYNNEI. The CDR3 is 15 amino acids.